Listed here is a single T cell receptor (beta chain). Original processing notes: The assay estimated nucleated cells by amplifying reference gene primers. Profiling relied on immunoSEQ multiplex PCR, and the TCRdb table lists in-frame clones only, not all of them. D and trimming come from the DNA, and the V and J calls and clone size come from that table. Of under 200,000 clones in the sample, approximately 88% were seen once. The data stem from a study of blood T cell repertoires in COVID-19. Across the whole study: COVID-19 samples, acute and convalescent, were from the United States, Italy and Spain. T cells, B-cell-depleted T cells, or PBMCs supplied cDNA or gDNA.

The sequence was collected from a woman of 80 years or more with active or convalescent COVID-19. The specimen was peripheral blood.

The CDR3 sequence is CASTDYYGYTF. The CDR3 DNA sequence: TGTGCCAGCACAGATTACTATGGCTACACCTTC. The chain recombines TRBV2 with TRBJ1-2; D gene uncertain. V shed 7 bases and J shed 3 bases, with 6 bases lying between them. CDR1 is SNHLY, CDR2 FYNNEI, per germline. This CDR3 is 11 amino acids long.